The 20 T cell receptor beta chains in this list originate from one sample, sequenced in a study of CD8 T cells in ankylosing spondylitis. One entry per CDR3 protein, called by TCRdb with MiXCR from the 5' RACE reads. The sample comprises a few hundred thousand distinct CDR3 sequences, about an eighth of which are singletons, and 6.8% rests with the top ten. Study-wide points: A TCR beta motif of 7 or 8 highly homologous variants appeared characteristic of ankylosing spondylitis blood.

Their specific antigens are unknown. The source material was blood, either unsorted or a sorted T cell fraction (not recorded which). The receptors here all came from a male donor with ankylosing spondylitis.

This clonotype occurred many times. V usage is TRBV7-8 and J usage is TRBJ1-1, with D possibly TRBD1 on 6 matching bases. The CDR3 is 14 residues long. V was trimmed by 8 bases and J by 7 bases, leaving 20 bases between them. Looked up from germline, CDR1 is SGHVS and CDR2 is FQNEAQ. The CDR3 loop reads CASVLGAHAIEAFF. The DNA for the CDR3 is TGTGCCAGCGTACTGGGGGCACACGCGATTGAAGCTTTCTTT.

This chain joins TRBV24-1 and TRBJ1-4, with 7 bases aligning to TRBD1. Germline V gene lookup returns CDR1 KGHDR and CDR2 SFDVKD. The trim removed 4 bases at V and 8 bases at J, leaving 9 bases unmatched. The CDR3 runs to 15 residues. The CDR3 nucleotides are TGTGCCACCAGTGACCGAACAGGGGAGGGAGAAAAACTGTTTTTT. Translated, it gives CATSDRTGEGEKLFF.

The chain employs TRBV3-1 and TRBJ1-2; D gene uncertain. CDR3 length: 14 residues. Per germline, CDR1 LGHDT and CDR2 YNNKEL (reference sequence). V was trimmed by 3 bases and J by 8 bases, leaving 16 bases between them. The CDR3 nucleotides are TGTGCCAGCAGCCAGATTCTCTCAATGGGCGGCTACACCTTC. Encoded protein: CASSQILSMGGYTF.

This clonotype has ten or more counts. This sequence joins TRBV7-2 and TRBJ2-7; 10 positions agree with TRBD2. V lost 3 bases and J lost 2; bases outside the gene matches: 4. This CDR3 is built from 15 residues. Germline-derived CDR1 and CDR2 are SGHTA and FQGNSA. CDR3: CASSLTSGPAYEQYV. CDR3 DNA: TGTGCCAGCAGCTTGACTAGCGGGCCGGCCTACGAGCAGTACGTC.

The CDR3 DNA is TGTGCCACCAGTGACCCGGGACAGCGGAGCACAGATACGCAGTATTTT. It translates to CATSDPGQRSTDTQYF. The chain has TRBV24-1 and TRBJ2-3; the match to TRBD1 covers 7 bases. The junction had 6 bases not matched to a gene; V was cut back by 4 bases and J by 0 bases. The germline V gene encodes CDR1 KGHDR and CDR2 SFDVKD. The CDR3 length is 16 residues.

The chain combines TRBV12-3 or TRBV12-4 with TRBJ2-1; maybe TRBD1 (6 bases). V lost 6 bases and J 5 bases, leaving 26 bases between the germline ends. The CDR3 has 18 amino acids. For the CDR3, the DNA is TGTGCCAGCAGCCACGGGGCCTTATTAGGGGGAAGAGACAATGAGCAGTTCTTC. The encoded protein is CASSHGALLGGRDNEQFF.

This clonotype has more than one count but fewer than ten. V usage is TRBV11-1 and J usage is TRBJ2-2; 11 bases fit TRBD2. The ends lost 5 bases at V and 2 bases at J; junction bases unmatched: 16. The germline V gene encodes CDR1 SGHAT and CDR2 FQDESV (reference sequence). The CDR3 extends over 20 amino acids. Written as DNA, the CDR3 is TGTGCCAGCAGCCCAATTATCCCTCGACTAGCGGGAAATAACACCGGGGAGCTGTTTTTT. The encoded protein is CASSPIIPRLAGNNTGELFF.

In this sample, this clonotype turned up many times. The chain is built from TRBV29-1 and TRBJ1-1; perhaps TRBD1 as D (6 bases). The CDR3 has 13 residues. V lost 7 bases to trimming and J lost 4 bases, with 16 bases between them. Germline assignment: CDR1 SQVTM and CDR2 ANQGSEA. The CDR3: CSANRDWTTEAFF. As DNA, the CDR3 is TGCAGCGCAAACAGGGATTGGACCACTGAAGCTTTCTTT.

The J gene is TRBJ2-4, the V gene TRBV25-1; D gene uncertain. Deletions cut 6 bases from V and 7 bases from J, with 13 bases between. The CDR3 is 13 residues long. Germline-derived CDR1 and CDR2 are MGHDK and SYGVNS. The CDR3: CASSYSGGNIQYF. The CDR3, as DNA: TGTGCCAGCAGCTACTCTGGTGGGAACATTCAGTACTTC.

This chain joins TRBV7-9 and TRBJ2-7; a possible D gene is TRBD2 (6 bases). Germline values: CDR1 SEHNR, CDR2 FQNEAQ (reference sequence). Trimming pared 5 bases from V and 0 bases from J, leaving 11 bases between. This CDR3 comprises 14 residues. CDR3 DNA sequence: TGTGCCAGCAGCGATAGCGGTAGCTCCTACGAGCAGTACTTC. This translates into CASSDSGSSYEQYF.

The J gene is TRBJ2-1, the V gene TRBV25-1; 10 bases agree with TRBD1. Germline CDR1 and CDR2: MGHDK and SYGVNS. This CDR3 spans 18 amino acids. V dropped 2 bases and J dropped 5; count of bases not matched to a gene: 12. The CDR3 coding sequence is TGTGCCAGCAGTGAAGGACAGGACAGGGGGAGTAAGGACAATGAGCAGTTCTTC. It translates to CASSEGQDRGSKDNEQFF.

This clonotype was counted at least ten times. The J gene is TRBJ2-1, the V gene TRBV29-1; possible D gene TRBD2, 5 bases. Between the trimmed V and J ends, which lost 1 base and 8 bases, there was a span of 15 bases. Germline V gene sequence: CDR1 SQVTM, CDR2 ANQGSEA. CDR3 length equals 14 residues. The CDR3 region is CSVEGRSGFHEQFF. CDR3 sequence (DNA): TGCAGCGTTGAAGGTCGGTCGGGATTCCATGAGCAGTTCTTC.

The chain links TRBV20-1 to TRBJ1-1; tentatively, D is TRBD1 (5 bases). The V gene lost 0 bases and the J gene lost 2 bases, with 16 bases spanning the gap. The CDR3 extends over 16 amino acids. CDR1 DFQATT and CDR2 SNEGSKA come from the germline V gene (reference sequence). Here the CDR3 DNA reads TGCAGTGCTAGAGATCGGATAGGGGCAGGAAACACTGAAGCTTTCTTT. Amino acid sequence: CSARDRIGAGNTEAFF.

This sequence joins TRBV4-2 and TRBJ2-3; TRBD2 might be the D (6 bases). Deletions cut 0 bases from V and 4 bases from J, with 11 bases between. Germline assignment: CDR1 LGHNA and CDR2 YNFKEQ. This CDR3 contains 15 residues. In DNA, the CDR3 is TGTGCCAGCAGCCAAGAGGCTTGGGGGGCAGATACGCAGTATTTT. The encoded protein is CASSQEAWGADTQYF.

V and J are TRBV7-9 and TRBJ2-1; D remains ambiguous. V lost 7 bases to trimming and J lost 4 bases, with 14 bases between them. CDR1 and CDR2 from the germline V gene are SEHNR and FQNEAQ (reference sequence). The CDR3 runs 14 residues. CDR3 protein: CASTEPGSYNEQFF. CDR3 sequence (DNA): TGTGCCAGCACGGAACCCGGGTCGTACAATGAGCAGTTCTTC.

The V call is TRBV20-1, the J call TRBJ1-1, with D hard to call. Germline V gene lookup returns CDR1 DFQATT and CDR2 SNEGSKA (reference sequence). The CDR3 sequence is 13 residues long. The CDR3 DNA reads TGCAGCAACCAATCTCCGATGAACACTGAAGCTTTCTTT. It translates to CSNQSPMNTEAFF.

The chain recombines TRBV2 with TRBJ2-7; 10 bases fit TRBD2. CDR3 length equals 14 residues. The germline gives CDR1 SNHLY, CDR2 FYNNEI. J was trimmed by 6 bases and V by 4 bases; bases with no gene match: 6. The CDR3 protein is CASSVLSSGSEQYV. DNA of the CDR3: TGTGCCAGCAGTGTTTTGTCTAGCGGGAGCGAGCAGTACGTC.

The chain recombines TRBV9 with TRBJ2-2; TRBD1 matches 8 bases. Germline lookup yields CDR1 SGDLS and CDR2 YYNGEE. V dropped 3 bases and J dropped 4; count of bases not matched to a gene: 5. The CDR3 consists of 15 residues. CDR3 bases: TGTGCCAGCAGCGGGGGGGACAGGTCCACCGGGGAGCTGTTTTTT. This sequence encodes CASSGGDRSTGELFF.

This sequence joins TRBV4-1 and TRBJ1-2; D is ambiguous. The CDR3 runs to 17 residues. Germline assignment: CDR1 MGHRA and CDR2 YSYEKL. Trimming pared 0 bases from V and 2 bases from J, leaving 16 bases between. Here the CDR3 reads CASSQDIGQHTNYGYTF. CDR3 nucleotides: TGCGCCAGCAGCCAAGATATTGGGCAGCACACCAACTATGGCTACACCTTC.

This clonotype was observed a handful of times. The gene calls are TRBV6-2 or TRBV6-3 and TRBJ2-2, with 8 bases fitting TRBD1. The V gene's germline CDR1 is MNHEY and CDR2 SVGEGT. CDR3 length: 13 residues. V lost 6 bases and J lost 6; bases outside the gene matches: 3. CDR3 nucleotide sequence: TGTGCCAGCAGGGGACAGGTAGCCGGGGAGCTGTTTTTT. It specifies CASRGQVAGELFF.